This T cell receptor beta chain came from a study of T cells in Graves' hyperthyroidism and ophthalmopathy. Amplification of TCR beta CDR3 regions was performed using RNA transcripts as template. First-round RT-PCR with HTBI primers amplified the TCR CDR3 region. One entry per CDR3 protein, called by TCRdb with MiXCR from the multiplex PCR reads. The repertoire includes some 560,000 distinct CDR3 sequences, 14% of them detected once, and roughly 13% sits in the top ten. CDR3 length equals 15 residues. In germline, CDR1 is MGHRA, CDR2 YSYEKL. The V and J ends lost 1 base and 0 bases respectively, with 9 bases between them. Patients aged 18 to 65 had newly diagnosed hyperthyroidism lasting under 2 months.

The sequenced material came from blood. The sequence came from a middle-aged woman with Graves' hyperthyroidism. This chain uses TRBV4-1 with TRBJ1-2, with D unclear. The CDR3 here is CASSQGSNSNYGYTF. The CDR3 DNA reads TGCGCCAGCAGCCAAGGGTCCAACTCTAACTATGGCTACACCTTC.